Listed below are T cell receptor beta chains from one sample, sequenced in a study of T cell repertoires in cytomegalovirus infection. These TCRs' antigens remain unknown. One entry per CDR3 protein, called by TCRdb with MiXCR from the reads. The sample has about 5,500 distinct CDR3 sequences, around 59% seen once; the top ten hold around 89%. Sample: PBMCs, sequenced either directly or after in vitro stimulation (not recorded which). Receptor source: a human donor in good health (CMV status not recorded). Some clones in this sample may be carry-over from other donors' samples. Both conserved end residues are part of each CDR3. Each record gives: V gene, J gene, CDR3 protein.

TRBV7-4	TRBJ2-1	CASSPGSYNEHFF
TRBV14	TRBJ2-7	CASSPRGYETYF
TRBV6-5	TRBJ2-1	CASSRDPGPGLGEQFF
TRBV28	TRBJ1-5	CASSFTRGRQPQHF
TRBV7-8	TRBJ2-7	CASSWYPPGYEQYF
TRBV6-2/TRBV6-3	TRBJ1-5	CAISMSQKNQPQHF
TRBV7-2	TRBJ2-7	CASSLDGREQYF
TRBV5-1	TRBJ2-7	CASSPGQSYEQYF
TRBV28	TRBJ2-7	CASTTTQLDYDPYF
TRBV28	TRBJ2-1	CASSFLGRLHGGRETYNEQFF
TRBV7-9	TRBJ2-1	CASSHLDKRDNEQFF